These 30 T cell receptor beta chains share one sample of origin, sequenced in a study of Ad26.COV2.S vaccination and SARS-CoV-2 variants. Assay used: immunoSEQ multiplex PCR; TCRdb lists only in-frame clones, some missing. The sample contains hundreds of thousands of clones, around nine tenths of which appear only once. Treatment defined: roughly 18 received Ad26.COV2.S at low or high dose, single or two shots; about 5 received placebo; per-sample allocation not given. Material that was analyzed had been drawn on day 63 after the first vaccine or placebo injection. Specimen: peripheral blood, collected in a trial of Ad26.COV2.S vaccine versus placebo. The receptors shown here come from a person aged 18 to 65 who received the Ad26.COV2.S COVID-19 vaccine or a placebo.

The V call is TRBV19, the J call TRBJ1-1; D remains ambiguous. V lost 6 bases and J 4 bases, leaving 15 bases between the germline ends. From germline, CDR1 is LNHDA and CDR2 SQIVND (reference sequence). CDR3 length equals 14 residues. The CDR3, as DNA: TGTGCCAGTAGCCCTACCCAGCGCACCACTGAAGCTTTCTTT. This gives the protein CASSPTQRTTEAFF.

The CDR3, as DNA: TGTGCCAGCGGCCAGGTTTGGGTCCAAGAGACCCAGTACTTC. Translation gives CASGQVWVQETQYF. The V gene is TRBV28, the J gene TRBJ2-5; the D is unclear. Trimming took 8 bases from V and 1 from J, leaving 14 bases between them. The germline gives CDR1 MDHEN, CDR2 SYDVKM. This CDR3 is 14 amino acids long.

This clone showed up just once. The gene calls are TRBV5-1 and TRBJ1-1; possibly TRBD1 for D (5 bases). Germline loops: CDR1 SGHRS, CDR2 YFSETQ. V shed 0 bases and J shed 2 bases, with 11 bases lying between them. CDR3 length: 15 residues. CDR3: CASSLGTLGNTEAFF. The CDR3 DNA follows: TGCGCCAGCAGCTTGGGGACACTAGGTAACACTGAAGCTTTCTTT.

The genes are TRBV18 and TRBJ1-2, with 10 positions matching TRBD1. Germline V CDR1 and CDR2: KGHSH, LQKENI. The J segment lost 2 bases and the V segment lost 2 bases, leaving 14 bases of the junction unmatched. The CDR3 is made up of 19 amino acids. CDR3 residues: CASSPLPSMGTGANYGYTF. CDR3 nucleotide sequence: TGTGCCAGCTCACCATTGCCATCAATGGGGACAGGGGCCAACTATGGCTACACCTTC.

In DNA form, the CDR3 reads TGTGCCAGCAGGCCCACAGTCTCTAGATCTGAAGCTTTCTTT. Its protein is CASRPTVSRSEAFF. This chain links TRBV2 with TRBJ1-1; D not resolved. The CDR3 runs to 14 residues. V gave up 6 bases and J gave up 6 bases, with 17 bases separating them. CDR1 and CDR2 from the germline V gene are SNHLY and FYNNEI.

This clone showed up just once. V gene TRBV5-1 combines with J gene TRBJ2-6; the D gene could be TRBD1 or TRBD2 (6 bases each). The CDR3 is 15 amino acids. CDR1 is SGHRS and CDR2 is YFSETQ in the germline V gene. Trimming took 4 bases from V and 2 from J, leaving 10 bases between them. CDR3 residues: CASSGGTTGANVLTF. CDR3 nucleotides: TGCGCCAGCAGCGGCGGGACAACTGGGGCCAACGTCCTGACTTTC.

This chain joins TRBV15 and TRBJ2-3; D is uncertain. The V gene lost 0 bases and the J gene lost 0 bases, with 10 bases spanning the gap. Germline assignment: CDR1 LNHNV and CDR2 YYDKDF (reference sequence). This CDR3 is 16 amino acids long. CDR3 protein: CATSRDMDISTDTQYF. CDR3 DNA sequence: TGTGCCACCAGCAGAGATATGGATATTAGCACAGATACGCAGTATTTT.

The CDR3 protein is CATELVQETQYF. The DNA of the CDR3 is TGTGCCACGGAGTTGGTTCAAGAGACCCAGTACTTC. The rearrangement joins TRBV6-5 to TRBJ2-5; no clear D. The CDR3 totals 12 residues. The germline CDR1 and CDR2 sequences are MNHEY and SVGAGI. The V end lost 10 bases, the J end lost 2 bases, and 11 bases lay between the germline ends.

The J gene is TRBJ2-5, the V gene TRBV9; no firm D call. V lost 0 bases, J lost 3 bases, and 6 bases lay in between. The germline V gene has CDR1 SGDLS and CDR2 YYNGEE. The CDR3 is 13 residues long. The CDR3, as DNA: TGTGCCAGCAGCGTAGGGGATAAAGAGACCCAGTACTTC. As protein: CASSVGDKETQYF. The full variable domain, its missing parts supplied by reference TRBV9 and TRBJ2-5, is DSGVTQTPKHLITATGQRVTLRCSPRSGDLSVYWYQQSLDQGLQFLIQYYNGEERAKGNILERFSAQQFPDLHSELNLSSLELGDSALYFCASSVGDKETQYFGPGTRLLVL.

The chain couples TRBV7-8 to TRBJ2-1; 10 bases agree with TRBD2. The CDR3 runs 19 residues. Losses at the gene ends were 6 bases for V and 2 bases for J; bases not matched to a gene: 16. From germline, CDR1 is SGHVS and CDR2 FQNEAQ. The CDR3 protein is CASRISGLAGAVPYNEQFF. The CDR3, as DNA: TGTGCCAGCAGGATTTCGGGTCTAGCGGGAGCCGTTCCCTACAATGAGCAGTTCTTC.

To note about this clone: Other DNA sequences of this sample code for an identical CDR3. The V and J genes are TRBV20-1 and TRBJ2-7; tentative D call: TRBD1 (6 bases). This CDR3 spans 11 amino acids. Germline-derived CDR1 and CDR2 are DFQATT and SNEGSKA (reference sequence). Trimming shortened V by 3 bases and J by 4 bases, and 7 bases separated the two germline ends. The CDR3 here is CSARDSYEQYF. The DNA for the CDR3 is TGCAGTGCTAGGGACAGTTACGAGCAGTACTTC.

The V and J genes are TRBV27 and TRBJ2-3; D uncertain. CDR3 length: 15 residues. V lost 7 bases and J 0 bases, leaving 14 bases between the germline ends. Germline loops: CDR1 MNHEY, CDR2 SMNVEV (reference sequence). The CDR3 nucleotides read TGTGCCAGCAAGCTCCATTCGACTAGCACAGATACGCAGTATTTT. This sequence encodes CASKLHSTSTDTQYF.

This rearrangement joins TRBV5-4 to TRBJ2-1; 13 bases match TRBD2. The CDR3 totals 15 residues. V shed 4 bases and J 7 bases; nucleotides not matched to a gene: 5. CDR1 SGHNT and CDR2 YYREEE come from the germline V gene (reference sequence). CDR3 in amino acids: CASSIGLAGDNEQFF. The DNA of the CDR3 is TGTGCCAGCAGCATAGGACTAGCGGGAGATAATGAGCAGTTCTTC.

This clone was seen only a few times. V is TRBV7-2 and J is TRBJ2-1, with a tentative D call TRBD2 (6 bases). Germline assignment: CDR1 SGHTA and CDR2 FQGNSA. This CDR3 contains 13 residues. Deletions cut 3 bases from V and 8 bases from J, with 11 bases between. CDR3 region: CASSLTRLDEQFF. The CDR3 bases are TGTGCCAGCAGCTTGACTAGGTTGGATGAGCAGTTCTTC.

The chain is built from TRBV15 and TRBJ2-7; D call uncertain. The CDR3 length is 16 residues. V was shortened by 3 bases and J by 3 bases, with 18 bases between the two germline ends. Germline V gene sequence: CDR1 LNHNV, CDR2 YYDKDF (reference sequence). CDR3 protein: CATSSIKRSTIYEQYF. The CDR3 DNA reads TGTGCCACCAGCAGTATAAAACGGAGTACTATCTACGAGCAGTACTTC.

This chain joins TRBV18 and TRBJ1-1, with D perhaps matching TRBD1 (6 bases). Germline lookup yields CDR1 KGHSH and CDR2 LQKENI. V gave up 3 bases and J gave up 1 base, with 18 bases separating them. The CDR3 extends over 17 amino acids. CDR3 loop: CASSPLPQGVQNTEAFF. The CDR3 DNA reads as TGTGCCAGCTCACCCCTACCACAGGGAGTGCAGAACACTGAAGCTTTCTTT.

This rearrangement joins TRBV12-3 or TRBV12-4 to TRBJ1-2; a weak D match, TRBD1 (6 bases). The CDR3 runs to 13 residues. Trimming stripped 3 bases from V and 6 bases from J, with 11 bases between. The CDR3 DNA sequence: TGTGCCAGCAGTTTTGTCGGGGGCCATGGCTACACCTTC. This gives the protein CASSFVGGHGYTF.

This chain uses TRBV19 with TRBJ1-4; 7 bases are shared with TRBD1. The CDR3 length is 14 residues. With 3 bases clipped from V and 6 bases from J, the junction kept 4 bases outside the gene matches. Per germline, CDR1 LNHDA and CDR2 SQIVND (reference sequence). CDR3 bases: TGTGCCAGTAGTATCGGGCAGGGGGATGAAAAACTGTTTTTT. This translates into CASSIGQGDEKLFF.

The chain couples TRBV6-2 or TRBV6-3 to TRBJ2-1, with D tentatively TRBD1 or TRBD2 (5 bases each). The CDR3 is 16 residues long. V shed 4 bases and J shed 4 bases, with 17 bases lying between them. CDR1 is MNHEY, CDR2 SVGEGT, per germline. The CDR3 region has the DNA TGTGCCAGCAGTTCCATAAGGGACGGAGAGTACAATGAGCAGTTCTTC. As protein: CASSSIRDGEYNEQFF.

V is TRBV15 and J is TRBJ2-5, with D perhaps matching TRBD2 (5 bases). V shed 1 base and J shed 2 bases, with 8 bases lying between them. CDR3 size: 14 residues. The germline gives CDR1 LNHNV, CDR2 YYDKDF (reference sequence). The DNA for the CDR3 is TGTGCCACCAGCAGAGTGAGGGATCAAGAGACCCAGTACTTC. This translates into CATSRVRDQETQYF.

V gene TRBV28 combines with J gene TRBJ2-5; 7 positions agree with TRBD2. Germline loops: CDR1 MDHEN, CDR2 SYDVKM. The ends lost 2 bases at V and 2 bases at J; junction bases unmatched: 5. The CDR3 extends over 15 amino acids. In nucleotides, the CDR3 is TGTGCCAGCAGTTTAACTAGCGCCGAACAAGAGACCCAGTACTTC. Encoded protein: CASSLTSAEQETQYF.

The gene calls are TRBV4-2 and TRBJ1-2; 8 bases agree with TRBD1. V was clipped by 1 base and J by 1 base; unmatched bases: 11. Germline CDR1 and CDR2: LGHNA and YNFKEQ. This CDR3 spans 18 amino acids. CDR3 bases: TGTGCCAGCAGCCAAGCCGGACAGGGTTTGTGGGGTAACTATGGCTACACCTTC. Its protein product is CASSQAGQGLWGNYGYTF.

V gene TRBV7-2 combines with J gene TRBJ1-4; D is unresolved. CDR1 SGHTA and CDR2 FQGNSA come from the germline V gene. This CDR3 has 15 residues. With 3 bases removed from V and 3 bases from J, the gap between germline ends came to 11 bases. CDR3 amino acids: CASSLAPNANEKLFF. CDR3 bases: TGTGCCAGCAGCTTGGCTCCGAATGCTAATGAAAAACTGTTTTTT.

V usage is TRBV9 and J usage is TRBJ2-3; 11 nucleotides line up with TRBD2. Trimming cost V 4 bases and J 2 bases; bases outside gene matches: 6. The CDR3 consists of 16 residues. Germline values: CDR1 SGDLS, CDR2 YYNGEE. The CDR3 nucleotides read TGTGCCAGCAGCTTAGGACTAGCGGGCGCCACAGATACGCAGTATTTT. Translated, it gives CASSLGLAGATDTQYF.

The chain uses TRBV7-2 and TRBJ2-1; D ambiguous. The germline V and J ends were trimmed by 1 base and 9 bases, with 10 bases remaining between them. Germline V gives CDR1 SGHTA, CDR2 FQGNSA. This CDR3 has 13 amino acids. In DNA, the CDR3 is TGTGCCAGCAGCTTAGTGGTACGGAGTGAGCAGTTCTTC. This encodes CASSLVVRSEQFF.

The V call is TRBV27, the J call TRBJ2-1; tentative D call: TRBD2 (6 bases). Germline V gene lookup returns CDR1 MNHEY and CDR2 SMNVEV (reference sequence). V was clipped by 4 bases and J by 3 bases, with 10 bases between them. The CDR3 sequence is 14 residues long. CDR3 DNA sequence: TGTGCCAGCAGTTCACTAGCTGACTACAATGAGCAGTTCTTC. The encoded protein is CASSSLADYNEQFF.

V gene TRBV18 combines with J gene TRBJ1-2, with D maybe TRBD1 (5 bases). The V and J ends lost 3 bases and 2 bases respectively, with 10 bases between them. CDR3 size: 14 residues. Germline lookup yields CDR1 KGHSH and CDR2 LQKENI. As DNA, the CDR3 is TGTGCCAGCTCACCTTCCGGGGGGAACTATGGCTACACCTTC. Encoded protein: CASSPSGGNYGYTF.

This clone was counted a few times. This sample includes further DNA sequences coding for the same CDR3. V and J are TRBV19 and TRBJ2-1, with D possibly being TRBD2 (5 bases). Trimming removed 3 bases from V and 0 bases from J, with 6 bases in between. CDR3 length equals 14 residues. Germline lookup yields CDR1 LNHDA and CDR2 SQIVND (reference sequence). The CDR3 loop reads CASSMGSSYNEQFF. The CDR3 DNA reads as TGTGCCAGTAGTATGGGGAGCTCCTACAATGAGCAGTTCTTC.

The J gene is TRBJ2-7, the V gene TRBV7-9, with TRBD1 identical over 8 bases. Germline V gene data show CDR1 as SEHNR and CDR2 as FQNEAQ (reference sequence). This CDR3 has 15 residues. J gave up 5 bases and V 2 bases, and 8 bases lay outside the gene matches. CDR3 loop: CASSLMGTGSHEQYF. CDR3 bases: TGTGCCAGCAGCTTAATGGGGACAGGCAGCCACGAGCAGTACTTC.

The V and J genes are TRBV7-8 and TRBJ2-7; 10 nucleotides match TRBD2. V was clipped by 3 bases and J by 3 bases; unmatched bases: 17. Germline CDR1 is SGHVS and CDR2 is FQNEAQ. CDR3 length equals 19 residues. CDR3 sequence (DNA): TGTGCCAGCAGCTTCACGGGGGCTAGCGGGAGTGCCGCGGTCTACGAGCAGTACTTC. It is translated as CASSFTGASGSAAVYEQYF.